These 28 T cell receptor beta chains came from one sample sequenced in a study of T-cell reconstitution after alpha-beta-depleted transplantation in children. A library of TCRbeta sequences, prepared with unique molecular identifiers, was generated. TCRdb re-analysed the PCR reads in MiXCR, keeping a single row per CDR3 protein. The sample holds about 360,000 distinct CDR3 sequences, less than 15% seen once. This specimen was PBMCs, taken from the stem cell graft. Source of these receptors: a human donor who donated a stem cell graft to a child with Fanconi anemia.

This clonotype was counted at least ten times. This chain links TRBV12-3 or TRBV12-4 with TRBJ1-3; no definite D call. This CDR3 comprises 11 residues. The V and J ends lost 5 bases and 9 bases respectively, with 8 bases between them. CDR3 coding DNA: TGTGCCAGCAGTACCGGGTCCACCATATATTTT. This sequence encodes CASSTGSTIYF.

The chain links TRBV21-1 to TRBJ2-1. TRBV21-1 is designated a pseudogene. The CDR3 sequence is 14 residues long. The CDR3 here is CASSKELESGEQFF. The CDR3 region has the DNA TGTGCCAGCAGCAAAGAGCTAGAAAGTGGTGAGCAGTTCTTC.

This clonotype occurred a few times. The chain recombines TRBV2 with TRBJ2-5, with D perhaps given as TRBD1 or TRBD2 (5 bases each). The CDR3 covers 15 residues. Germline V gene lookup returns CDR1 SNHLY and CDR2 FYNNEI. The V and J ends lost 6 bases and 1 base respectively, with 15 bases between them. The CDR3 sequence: CASSFDSGSQETQYF. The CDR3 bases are TGTGCCAGCAGCTTCGACAGTGGGAGCCAAGAGACCCAGTACTTC.

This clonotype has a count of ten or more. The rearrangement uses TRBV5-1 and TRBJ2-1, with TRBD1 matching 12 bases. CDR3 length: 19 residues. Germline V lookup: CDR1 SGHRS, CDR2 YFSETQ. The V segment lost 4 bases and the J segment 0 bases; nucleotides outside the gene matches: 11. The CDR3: CASSPGTGGGLSSYNEQFF. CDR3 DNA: TGCGCCAGCAGCCCAGGGACAGGGGGCGGATTAAGCTCCTACAATGAGCAGTTCTTC.

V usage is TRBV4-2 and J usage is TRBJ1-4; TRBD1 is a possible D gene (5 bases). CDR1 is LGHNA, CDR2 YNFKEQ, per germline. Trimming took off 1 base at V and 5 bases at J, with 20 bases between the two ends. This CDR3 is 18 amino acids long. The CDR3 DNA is TGTGCCAGCAGCCAAGGGGACCCCGGGAATAGTGTGAATGAAAAACTGTTTTTT. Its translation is CASSQGDPGNSVNEKLFF.

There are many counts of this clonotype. The CDR3 DNA sequence: TGTGCCAGCAGTGAGGGCGGAAACACCATATATTTT. Translated: CASSEGGNTIYF. The chain links TRBV11-2 to TRBJ1-3; no definite D call. From germline, CDR1 is SGHAT and CDR2 FQNNGV. The CDR3 loop spans 12 amino acids. The V end lost 6 bases, the J end lost 4 bases, and 7 bases lay between the germline ends.

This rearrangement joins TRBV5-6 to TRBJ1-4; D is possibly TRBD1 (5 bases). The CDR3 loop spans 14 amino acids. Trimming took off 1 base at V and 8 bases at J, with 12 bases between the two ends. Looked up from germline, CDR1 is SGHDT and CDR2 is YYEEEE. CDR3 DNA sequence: TGTGCCAGCAGCTTGCAGGGCCTGAGAGAAAAACTGTTTTTT. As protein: CASSLQGLREKLFF.

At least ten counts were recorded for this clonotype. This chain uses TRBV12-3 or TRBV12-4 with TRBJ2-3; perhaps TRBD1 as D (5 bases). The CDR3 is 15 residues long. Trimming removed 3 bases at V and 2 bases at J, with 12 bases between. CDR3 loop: CASSFRGRFTDTQYF. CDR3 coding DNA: TGTGCCAGCAGTTTTAGGGGCCGATTCACAGATACGCAGTATTTT.

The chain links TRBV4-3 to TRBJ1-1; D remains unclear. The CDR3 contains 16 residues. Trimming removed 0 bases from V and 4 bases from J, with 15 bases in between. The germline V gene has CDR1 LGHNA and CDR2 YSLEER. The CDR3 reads CASSQDLPGSGTEAFF. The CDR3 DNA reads TGCGCCAGCAGCCAAGACTTACCGGGTTCGGGCACTGAAGCTTTCTTT.

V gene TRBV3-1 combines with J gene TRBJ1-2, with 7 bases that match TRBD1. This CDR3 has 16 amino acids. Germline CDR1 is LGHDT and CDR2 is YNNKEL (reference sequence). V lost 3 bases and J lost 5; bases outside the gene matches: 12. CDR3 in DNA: TGTGCCAGCAGCCAGTCGACAGGGATACAACTTTATGGCTACACCTTC. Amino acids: CASSQSTGIQLYGYTF.

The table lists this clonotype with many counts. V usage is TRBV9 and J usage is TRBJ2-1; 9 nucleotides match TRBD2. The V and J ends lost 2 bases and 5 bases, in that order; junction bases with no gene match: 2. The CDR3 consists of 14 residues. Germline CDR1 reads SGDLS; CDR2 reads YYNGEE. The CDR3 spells CASSVTSGNNEQFF. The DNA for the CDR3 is TGTGCCAGCAGCGTGACTAGCGGAAACAATGAGCAGTTCTTC.

The CDR3 bases are TGCGCCAGCAGCCAAGGGGGGCCCAGGGACACTGAAGCTTTCTTT. Protein: CASSQGGPRDTEAFF. This sequence joins TRBV4-3 and TRBJ1-1; tentatively, D is TRBD1 (6 bases). V dropped 1 base and J dropped 3 bases, with 12 bases sitting between them. Germline assignment: CDR1 LGHNA and CDR2 YSLEER. This CDR3 has 15 residues.

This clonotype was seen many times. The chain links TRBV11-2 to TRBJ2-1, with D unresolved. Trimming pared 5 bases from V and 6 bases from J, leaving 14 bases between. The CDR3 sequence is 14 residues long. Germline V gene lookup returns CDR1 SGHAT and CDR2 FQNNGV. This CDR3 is CASSIGGVGNEQFF. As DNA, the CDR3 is TGTGCCAGCAGCATAGGTGGCGTCGGCAATGAGCAGTTCTTC.

DNA for the CDR3: TGCGCCAGCAGCCAAGGGTATAATCCCGGCCCTGAAGCTTTCTTT. This codes for CASSQGYNPGPEAFF. The chain has TRBV4-3 and TRBJ1-1, with D uncertain. With 1 base removed from V and 6 bases from J, the gap between germline ends came to 15 bases. CDR1 and CDR2 (germline): LGHNA, YSLEER. The CDR3 length is 15 residues.

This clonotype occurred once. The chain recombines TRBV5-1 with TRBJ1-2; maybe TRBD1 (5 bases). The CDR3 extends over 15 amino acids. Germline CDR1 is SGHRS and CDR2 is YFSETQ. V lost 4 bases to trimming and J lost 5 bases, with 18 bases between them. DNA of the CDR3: TGCGCCAGCAGCGGTCAGGGTAACTTTGGGTATGGCTACACCTTC. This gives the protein CASSGQGNFGYGYTF.

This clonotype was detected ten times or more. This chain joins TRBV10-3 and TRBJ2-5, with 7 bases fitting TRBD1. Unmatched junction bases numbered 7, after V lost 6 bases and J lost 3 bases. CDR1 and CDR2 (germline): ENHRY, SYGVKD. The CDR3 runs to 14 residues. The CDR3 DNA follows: TGTGCCATCAGCAGGGACAGCAACAAAGAGACCCAGTACTTC. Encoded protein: CAISRDSNKETQYF.

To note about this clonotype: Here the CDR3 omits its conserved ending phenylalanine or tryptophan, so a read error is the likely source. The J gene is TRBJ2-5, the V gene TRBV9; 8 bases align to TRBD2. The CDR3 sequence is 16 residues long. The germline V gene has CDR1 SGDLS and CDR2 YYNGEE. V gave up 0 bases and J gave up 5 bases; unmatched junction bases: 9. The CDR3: CASSVVDSGEGETQYL. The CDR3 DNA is TGTGCCAGCAGCGTAGTGGATAGCGGGGAGGGTGAGACCCAGTACTTG.

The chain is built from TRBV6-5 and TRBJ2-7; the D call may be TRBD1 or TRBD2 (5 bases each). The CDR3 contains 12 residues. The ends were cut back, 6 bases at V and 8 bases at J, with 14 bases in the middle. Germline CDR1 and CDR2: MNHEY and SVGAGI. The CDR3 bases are TGTGCCAGCAGCCCCGAGGGGTGGAAGCAGTACTTC. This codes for CASSPEGWKQYF.

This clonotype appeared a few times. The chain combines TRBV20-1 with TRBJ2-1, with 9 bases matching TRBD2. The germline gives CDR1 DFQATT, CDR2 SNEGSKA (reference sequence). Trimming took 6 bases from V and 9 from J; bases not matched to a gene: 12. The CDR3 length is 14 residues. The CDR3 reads CSANKWGGGGEQFF. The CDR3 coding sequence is TGCAGTGCCAATAAATGGGGCGGGGGGGGTGAGCAGTTCTTC.

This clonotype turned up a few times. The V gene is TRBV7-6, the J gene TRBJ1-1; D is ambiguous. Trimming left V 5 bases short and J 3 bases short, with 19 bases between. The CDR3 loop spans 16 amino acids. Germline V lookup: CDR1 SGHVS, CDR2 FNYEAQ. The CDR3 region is CASSPSGSRGYTEAFF. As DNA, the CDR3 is TGTGCCAGCAGCCCTTCGGGGAGCCGGGGATACACTGAAGCTTTCTTT. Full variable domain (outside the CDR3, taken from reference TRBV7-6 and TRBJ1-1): GAGVSQSPRYKVTKRGQDVALRCDPISGHVSLYWYRQALGQGPEFLTYFNYEAQQDKSGLPNDRFSAERPEGSISTLTIQRTEQRDSAMYRCASSPSGSRGYTEAFFGQGTRLTVV.

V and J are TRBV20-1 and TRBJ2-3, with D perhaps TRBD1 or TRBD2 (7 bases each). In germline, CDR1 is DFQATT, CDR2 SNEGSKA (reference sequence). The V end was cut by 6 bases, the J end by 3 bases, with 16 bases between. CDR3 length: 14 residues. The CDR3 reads CSATRGRGTDTQYF. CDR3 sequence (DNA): TGCAGTGCCACTAGGGGGCGGGGGACAGATACGCAGTATTTT.

The CDR3 region has the DNA TGCAGCGTTGAAGGAGTGGGTCGGGCTTTCTTT. Translating it yields CSVEGVGRAFF. The chain links TRBV29-1 to TRBJ1-1; D unresolved. The CDR3 extends over 11 amino acids. The V gene's germline CDR1 is SQVTM and CDR2 ANQGSEA. Deletions cut 1 base from V and 11 bases from J, with 11 bases between.

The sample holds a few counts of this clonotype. CDR3: CASSTSGTGPYEQYF. The DNA for the CDR3 is TGTGCCAGTAGTACATCCGGGACAGGGCCCTACGAGCAGTACTTC. This chain connects TRBV19 to TRBJ2-7; 9 bases agree with TRBD1. This CDR3 has 15 residues. Germline-derived CDR1 and CDR2 are LNHDA and SQIVND (reference sequence). Trimming took 4 bases from V and 2 from J; bases not matched to a gene: 6. The whole variable domain, filled in from reference TRBV19 and TRBJ2-7, reads DGGITQSPKYLFRKEGQNVTLSCEQNLNHDAMYWYRQDPGQGLRLIYYSQIVNDFQKGDIAEGYSVSREKKESFPLTVTSAQKNPTAFYLCASSTSGTGPYEQYFGPGTRLTVT.

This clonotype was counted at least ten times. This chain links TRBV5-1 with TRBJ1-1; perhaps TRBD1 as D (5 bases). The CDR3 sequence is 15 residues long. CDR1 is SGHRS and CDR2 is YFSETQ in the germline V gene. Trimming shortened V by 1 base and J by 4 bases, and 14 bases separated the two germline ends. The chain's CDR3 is CASSLMSRQGTEAFF. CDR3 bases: TGCGCCAGCAGCTTGATGTCGCGCCAGGGCACTGAAGCTTTCTTT.

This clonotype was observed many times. CDR3 sequence (DNA): TGTGCCAGCAGTTTAAGAGTGCTCGGGTCCTACAATGAGCAGTTCTTC. Residues: CASSLRVLGSYNEQFF. This rearrangement joins TRBV12-3 or TRBV12-4 to TRBJ2-1; no reliable D call. Trimming removed 2 bases at V and 1 base at J, with 12 bases between. This CDR3 spans 16 amino acids.

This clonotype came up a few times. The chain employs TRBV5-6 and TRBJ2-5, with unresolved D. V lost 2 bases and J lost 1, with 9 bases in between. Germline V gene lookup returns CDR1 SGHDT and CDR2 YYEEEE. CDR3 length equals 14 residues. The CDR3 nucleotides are TGTGCCAGCAGCTTTGTCTCCACCCAAGAGACCCAGTACTTC. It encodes CASSFVSTQETQYF.

This CDR3 reads CASSLVASVAYNEQFF. Here the CDR3 DNA reads TGCGCCAGCAGCTTGGTTGCTAGCGTTGCATACAATGAGCAGTTCTTC. The rearrangement links TRBV5-1 to TRBJ2-1; weak D call: TRBD2 (6 bases). V was trimmed by 0 bases and J by 4 bases, leaving 14 bases between them. The CDR3 is 16 residues long. Per the germline V gene, CDR1 is SGHRS and CDR2 is YFSETQ.

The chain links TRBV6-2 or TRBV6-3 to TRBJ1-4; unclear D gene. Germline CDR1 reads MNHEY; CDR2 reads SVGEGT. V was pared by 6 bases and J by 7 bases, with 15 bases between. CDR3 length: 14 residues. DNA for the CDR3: TGTGCCAGCAGGAGAGACGGATTCGGTGAAAAACTGTTTTTT. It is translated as CASRRDGFGEKLFF.